This entry lists 24 T cell receptor beta chains sequenced from one sample in a study of shared clonotypes between healthy human individuals. The table came from immunoSEQ multiplex PCR; TCRdb's copy has only in-frame clones and leaves some out. The sample consists of fewer than 1.6 million clones, approximately 98.5% of them appearing once. The source material was naive CD4+ T cells sorted from blood. Subset described: CD45RA+ positively selected. The origin of the receptors is a man aged 25 to 45 in good health.

The chain carries TRBV2 and TRBJ2-7, with TRBD2 as a possible D gene (6 bases). The V end was cut by 6 bases, the J end by 2 bases, with 14 bases between. The CDR3 length is 14 residues. Germline loops: CDR1 SNHLY, CDR2 FYNNEI. CDR3 in DNA: TGTGCCAGCAGGCTGGTAGGGACTCCCTACGAGCAGTACTTC. It specifies CASRLVGTPYEQYF.

The chain recombines TRBV11-2 with TRBJ1-4, with a possible D match to TRBD1 (5 bases). Germline V gene data show CDR1 as SGHAT and CDR2 as FQNNGV. V gave up 1 base and J gave up 8 bases, with 11 bases separating them. This CDR3 contains 14 residues. The DNA for the CDR3 is TGTGCCAGCAGCTTAGGGGGGGGAAGAGAAAAACTGTTTTTT. Translating gives CASSLGGGREKLFF.

V gene TRBV6-1 combines with J gene TRBJ2-1, with D uncertain. V was cut by 4 bases and J by 1 base, with 11 bases left in between. Germline V gene lookup returns CDR1 MNHNS and CDR2 SASEGT. The CDR3 sequence is 15 residues long. The DNA for the CDR3 is TGTGCCAGCAGTGCCCACAGTAAATCCTACAATGAGCAGTTCTTC. Protein product: CASSAHSKSYNEQFF.

The gene calls are TRBV6-6 and TRBJ2-7; TRBD2 agrees at 7 bases. Trimming cost V 8 bases and J 0 bases; bases outside gene matches: 4. This CDR3 has 13 amino acids. Looked up from germline, CDR1 is MNHNY and CDR2 is SVGAGI (reference sequence). The CDR3 DNA reads as TGTGCCAGCGCCGGGGACTACTCCTACGAGCAGTACTTC. This sequence encodes CASAGDYSYEQYF.

This clone has just one count. V and J are TRBV10-3 and TRBJ2-2; D is unclear. Trimming left V 6 bases short and J 0 bases short, with 8 bases between. The germline CDR1 and CDR2 sequences are ENHRY and SYGVKD. There are 14 residues in the CDR3. This CDR3 reads CAISPRANTGELFF. The CDR3 DNA reads as TGTGCCATCAGCCCACGGGCGAACACCGGGGAGCTGTTTTTT.

This sequence joins TRBV7-2 and TRBJ2-5; D may be TRBD1 (6 bases). The V gene lost 3 bases and the J gene lost 2 bases, with 13 bases spanning the gap. The CDR3 sequence is 15 residues long. Germline V gene lookup returns CDR1 SGHTA and CDR2 FQGNSA. CDR3 in amino acids: CASSFNHREQETQYF. CDR3 bases: TGTGCCAGCAGCTTTAACCACAGGGAGCAAGAGACCCAGTACTTC.

As regards this clone: The sample holds other DNA sequences that translate to the same CDR3. The chain couples TRBV2 to TRBJ2-1; 11 bases align to TRBD2. The CDR3 covers 15 residues. The germline gives CDR1 SNHLY, CDR2 FYNNEI. V was pared by 5 bases and J by 3 bases, with 3 bases of the junction left unmatched. CDR3 sequence: CASSSLAGGYNEQFF. CDR3 DNA: TGTGCCAGCAGTTCGCTAGCGGGAGGCTACAATGAGCAGTTCTTC.

This clone showed up just once. This chain joins TRBV29-1 and TRBJ2-5, with a possible D match to TRBD1 (6 bases). Germline assignment: CDR1 SQVTM and CDR2 ANQGSEA. V lost 3 bases to trimming and J lost 1 base, with 6 bases between them. This CDR3 has 12 residues. The CDR3 bases are TGCAGCGTTGAGACAGGCCAAGAGACCCAGTACTTC. It encodes CSVETGQETQYF.

This sequence joins TRBV15 and TRBJ2-1; D remains ambiguous. With 4 bases removed from V and 4 bases from J, the gap between germline ends came to 11 bases. The CDR3 consists of 14 residues. Germline loops: CDR1 LNHNV, CDR2 YYDKDF (reference sequence). CDR3 region: CATSTSTTYNEQFF. The CDR3 coding sequence is TGTGCCACCAGCACTAGTACTACGTACAATGAGCAGTTCTTC.

V usage is TRBV14 and J usage is TRBJ2-5; TRBD1 agrees at 8 bases. This CDR3 is 15 amino acids long. Looked up from germline, CDR1 is SGHDN and CDR2 is FVKESK. V lost 5 bases to trimming and J lost 6 bases; unmatched junction nucleotides: 11. In DNA, the CDR3 is TGTGCCAGCAGCGAAGTCTCAGGGGGCTTAAAGACCCAGTACTTC. Translated: CASSEVSGGLKTQYF.

This clone was seen once. The gene calls are TRBV19 and TRBJ2-5; D gene uncertain. The CDR3 length is 14 residues. Germline-derived CDR1 and CDR2 are LNHDA and SQIVND (reference sequence). V lost 3 bases and J 1 base, leaving 9 bases between the germline ends. This CDR3 reads CASSILSFQETQYF. CDR3 sequence (DNA): TGTGCCAGTAGTATTCTTAGTTTCCAAGAGACCCAGTACTTC.

Worth noting for this clone: Mismatch with germline at one junction end may stem from a read error. This sequence joins TRBV20-1 and TRBJ2-1; TRBD2 might be the D (5 bases). The CDR3 is 11 residues long. Germline values: CDR1 DFQATT, CDR2 SNEGSKA (reference sequence). The DNA for the CDR3 is TGCAGTGCCCGGGGAGAGGCAGCGGTTGTCTTC. Its translation is CSARGEAAVVF.

The chain joins TRBV11-3 to TRBJ2-1, with D possibly being TRBD2 (5 bases). V lost 1 base and J lost 5, with 12 bases in between. CDR3 length: 15 residues. CDR1 is SGHNT and CDR2 is YENEEA in the germline V gene. As DNA, the CDR3 is TGTGCCAGCAGCTTAGCGGCGGGTTTAAACAATGAGCAGTTCTTC. This translates into CASSLAAGLNNEQFF.

The chain combines TRBV5-4 with TRBJ1-2; D might be TRBD1 (6 bases). This CDR3 spans 15 amino acids. Germline V gives CDR1 SGHNT, CDR2 YYREEE (reference sequence). V shed 4 bases and J shed 4 bases, with 17 bases lying between them. The CDR3 here is CASSQDRGGVYGYTF. The DNA for the CDR3 is TGTGCCAGCAGCCAGGATAGGGGGGGCGTCTATGGCTACACCTTC.

The chain links TRBV18 to TRBJ1-3, with 7 bases that match TRBD1. CDR1 is KGHSH, CDR2 LQKENI, per germline. The CDR3 extends over 19 amino acids. The trim removed 6 bases at V and 0 bases at J, leaving 17 bases unmatched. In nucleotides, the CDR3 is TGTGCCAGCTCCCCGACCTCGGACAGGCCTGGCAACTCTGGAAACACCATATATTTT. Amino acid sequence: CASSPTSDRPGNSGNTIYF.

The chain links TRBV30 to TRBJ2-7; TRBD2 is a possible D gene (6 bases). This CDR3 region has 16 residues. CDR1 GTSNPN and CDR2 SVGIG come from the germline V gene (reference sequence). V was shortened by 1 base and J by 4 bases, with 20 bases between the two germline ends. This CDR3 reads CAWSGVWDSEGYEQYF. The CDR3 DNA follows: TGTGCCTGGAGTGGGGTATGGGACTCGGAGGGTTACGAGCAGTACTTC.

V is TRBV28 and J is TRBJ2-7, with TRBD2 matching over 9 bases. The CDR3 loop spans 14 amino acids. The ends lost 4 bases at V and 3 bases at J; junction bases unmatched: 4. The germline CDR1 and CDR2 sequences are MDHEN and SYDVKM. DNA of the CDR3: TGTGCCAGCAGTTCTAGCGGGAAGCACTACGAGCAGTACTTC. Its protein product is CASSSSGKHYEQYF.

J is TRBJ2-6 and V is TRBV30; 9 nucleotides align to TRBD1. This CDR3 is 17 amino acids long. The J segment lost 0 bases and the V segment lost 5 bases, leaving 8 bases of the junction unmatched. Germline V lookup: CDR1 GTSNPN, CDR2 SVGIG (reference sequence). This CDR3 reads CAWDETGGVSGANVLTF. The CDR3 DNA is TGTGCCTGGGACGAGACAGGGGGAGTCTCTGGGGCCAACGTCCTGACTTTC.

The V call is TRBV7-2, the J call TRBJ2-2, with 15 bases lining up with TRBD2. This CDR3 is built from 17 residues. Germline V gene sequence: CDR1 SGHTA, CDR2 FQGNSA. Trimming at V came to 5 bases and at J to 6 bases, leaving 7 bases not matched to a gene. As DNA, the CDR3 is TGTGCCAGCAGCGACGATTGGACTAGCGGGAGGGCCGGGGAGCTGTTTTTT. Its translation is CASSDDWTSGRAGELFF.

The chain employs TRBV7-9 and TRBJ1-5; D gene uncertain. V was cut by 6 bases and J by 1 base, with 19 bases left in between. This CDR3 comprises 17 residues. CDR1 SEHNR and CDR2 FQNEAQ come from the germline V gene (reference sequence). CDR3 sequence reads: CASSRWVGELSNQPQHF. CDR3 nucleotides: TGTGCCAGCAGTCGTTGGGTGGGTGAACTCAGCAATCAGCCCCAGCATTTT. The variable domain in full, with the rest retrieved from reference TRBV7-9 and TRBJ1-5, is DTGVSQNPRHKITKRGQNVTFRCDPISEHNRLYWYRQTLGQGPEFLTYFQNEAQLEKSRLLSDRFSAERPKGSFSTLEIQRTEQGDSAMYLCASSRWVGELSNQPQHFGDGTRLSIL.

V gene TRBV29-1 combines with J gene TRBJ1-5; the D is unclear. V shed 7 bases and J shed 6 bases, with 4 bases lying between them. Germline V gene sequence: CDR1 SQVTM, CDR2 ANQGSEA. This CDR3 has 9 residues. CDR3 protein: CSAGQPQHF. The CDR3 DNA follows: TGCAGCGCCGGTCAGCCCCAGCATTTT.

This chain uses TRBV19 with TRBJ2-5, with 8 bases matching TRBD2. This CDR3 spans 15 amino acids. The V gene's germline CDR1 is LNHDA and CDR2 SQIVND (reference sequence). V shed 5 bases and J 2 bases; nucleotides not matched to a gene: 7. This CDR3 reads CASSRLATSQETQYF. CDR3 bases: TGTGCCAGTAGTCGACTAGCGACCTCACAAGAGACCCAGTACTTC.

This chain joins TRBV5-1 and TRBJ2-7, with D tentatively TRBD1 or TRBD2 (5 bases each). Trimming took 5 bases from V and 6 from J, leaving 21 bases between them. CDR3 length equals 15 residues. In germline, CDR1 is SGHRS, CDR2 YFSETQ. The CDR3 coding sequence is TGCGCCAGCAGGGTGGACATTCTGTTAGGAGGCGAGCAGTACTTC. It specifies CASRVDILLGGEQYF.

The chain carries TRBV2 and TRBJ2-7; 7 nucleotides agree with TRBD2. The junction had 8 bases not matched to a gene; V was cut back by 8 bases and J by 4 bases. The CDR3 covers 13 residues. In germline, CDR1 is SNHLY, CDR2 FYNNEI. For the CDR3, the DNA is TGTGCCAGCGGGGGGGACCGCCATTACGAGCAGTACTTC. Translation: CASGGDRHYEQYF.